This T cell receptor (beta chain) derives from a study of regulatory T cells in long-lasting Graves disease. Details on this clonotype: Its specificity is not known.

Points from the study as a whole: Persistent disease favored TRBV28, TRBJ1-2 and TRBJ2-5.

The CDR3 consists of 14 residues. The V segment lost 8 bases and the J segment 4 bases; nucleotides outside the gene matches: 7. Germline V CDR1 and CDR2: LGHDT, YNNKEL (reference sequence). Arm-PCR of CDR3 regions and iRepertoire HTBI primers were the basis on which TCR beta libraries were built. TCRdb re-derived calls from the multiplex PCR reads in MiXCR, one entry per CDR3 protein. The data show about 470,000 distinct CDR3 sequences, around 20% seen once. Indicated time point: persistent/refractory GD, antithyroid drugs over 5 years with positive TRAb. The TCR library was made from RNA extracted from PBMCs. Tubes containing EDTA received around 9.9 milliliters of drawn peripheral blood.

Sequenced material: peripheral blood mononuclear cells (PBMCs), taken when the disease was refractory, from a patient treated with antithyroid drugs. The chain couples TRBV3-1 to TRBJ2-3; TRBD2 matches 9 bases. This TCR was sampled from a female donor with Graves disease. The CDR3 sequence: CASGDSGRSDTQYF. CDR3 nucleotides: TGTGCCAGCGGGGATAGCGGGAGATCAGATACGCAGTATTTT.